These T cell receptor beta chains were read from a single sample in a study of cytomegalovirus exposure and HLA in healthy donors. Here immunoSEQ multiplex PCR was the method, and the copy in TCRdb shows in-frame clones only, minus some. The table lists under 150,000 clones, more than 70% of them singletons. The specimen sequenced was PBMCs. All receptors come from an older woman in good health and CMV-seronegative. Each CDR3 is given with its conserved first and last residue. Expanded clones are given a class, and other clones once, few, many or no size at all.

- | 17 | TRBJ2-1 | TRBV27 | CASTTGDSGRNYNEQFF
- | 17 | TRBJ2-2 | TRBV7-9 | CASREGLAETNTGELFF
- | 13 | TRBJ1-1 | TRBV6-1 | CASSEGGETEAFF
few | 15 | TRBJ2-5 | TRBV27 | CASRTSGGYQETQYF
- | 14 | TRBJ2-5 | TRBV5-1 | CASRELNRGGTQYF
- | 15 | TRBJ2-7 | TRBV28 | CASSLSGSKTYEQYF
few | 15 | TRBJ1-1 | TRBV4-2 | CASSQDDGTGSEAFF
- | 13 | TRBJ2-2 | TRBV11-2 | CASGLAGTGELFF
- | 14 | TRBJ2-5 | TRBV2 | CASSQRLGQETQYF
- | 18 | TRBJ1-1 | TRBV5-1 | CASSLGTGGSFFFTEAFF
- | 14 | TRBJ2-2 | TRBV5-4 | CASSLVQGTGELFF
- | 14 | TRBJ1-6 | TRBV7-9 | CASSPRTGISPLHF
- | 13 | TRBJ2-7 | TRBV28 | CASSDRLGYEQYF
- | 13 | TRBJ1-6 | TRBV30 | CAWEGTGVSPLHF
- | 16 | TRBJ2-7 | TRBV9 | CASSAGATDFSYEQYF
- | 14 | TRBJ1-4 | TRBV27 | CASRRTGGDEKLFF
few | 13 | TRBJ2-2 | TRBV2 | CASAPGYTGELFF
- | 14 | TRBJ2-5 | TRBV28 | CASSLTDSQETQYF
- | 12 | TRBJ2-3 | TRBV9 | CASSRFTDTQYF
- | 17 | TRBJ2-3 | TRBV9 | CASSATPGQGIPDTQYF
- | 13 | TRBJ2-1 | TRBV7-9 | CASRAEPYNEQFF
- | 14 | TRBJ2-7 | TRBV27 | CASTSDRLRDEQYF
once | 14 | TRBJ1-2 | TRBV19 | CASSIQRTNYGYTF
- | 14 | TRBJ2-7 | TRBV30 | CAWSSQRGRLEQYF
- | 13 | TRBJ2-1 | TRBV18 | CASSPGQPNEQFF
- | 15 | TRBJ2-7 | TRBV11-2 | CASSFRRQGLYEQYF
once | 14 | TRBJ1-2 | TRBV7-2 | CASSSYRGAFGYTF
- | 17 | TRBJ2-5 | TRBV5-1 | CASSSLGLAGVGETQYF
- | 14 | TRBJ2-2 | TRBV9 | CASSGQVNTGELFF
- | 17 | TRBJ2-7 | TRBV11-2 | CASSFYPEGGPEYEQYF
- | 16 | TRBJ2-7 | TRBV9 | CASSVLPGVGAYEQYF
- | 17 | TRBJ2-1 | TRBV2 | CASTQERLGNRGNEQFF
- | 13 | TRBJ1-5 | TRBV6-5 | CASSPQGGQPQHF
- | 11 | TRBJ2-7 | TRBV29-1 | CAYSGVNEQYF
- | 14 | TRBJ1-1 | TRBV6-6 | CASSKDSKNTEAFF
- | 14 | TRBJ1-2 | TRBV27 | CASSLSQYNYGYTF
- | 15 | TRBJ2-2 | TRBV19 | CASSIGGKNTGELFF
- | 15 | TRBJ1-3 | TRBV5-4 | CASSPGQGSGNTIYF
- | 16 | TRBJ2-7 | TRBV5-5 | CASSLAGSLEYYEQYF
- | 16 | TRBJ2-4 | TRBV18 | CASSPFSGAPVDIQYF
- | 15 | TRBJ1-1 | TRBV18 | CASSPPGGLNTEAFF
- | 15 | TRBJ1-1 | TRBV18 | CASSPADRADTEAFF
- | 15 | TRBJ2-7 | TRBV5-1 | CASSPTMGQGNEQYF
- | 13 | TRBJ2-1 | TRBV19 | CASSMRESIRQFF
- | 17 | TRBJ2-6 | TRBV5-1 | CASSTGLAGAGANVLTF